This T cell receptor (beta chain) is drawn from a study of early stage breast cancer tumors. Findings and caveats of the study: Blood repertoires resembled normal breast more than tumor.

Sampling of the adjacent normal breast tissue occurred roughly 1.8-4 cm from the tumor. Some clones are missing from TCRdb's copy, which holds only in-frame ones; the method was immunoSEQ multiplex PCR. The profile shows about 1,600 clones, 79% of them singletons. Regarding this clone: Its antigen is undetermined.

The CDR3 has 17 amino acids. Looked up from germline, CDR1 is SGHTS and CDR2 is YDEGEE. Trimming removed 1 base at V and 2 bases at J, with 15 bases between. The origin of this receptor is a person aged 65 to 85 with breast cancer. This chain joins TRBV5-8 and TRBJ2-2, with D possibly being TRBD1 (6 bases). Material: normal breast tissue next to the tumor. The CDR3 loop is CASSLILGALNTGELFF. The CDR3, as DNA: TGTGCCAGCAGCTTGATTTTGGGGGCGCTTAACACCGGGGAGCTGTTTTTT.